This TCR beta chain derives from a study of shared clonotypes between healthy human individuals. Germline V CDR1 and CDR2: LNHNV, YYDKDF (reference sequence). This CDR3 has 14 residues. Trimming took 3 bases from V and 3 from J; bases not matched to a gene: 1. Produced via immunoSEQ multiplex PCR; TCRdb's table is partial and in-frame only. The sample includes about 1.5 million clones, 98% of them seen just once. This receptor was obtained from a man aged 30 to 45 in good health. The rearrangement links TRBV15 to TRBJ2-1, with 8 bases aligning to TRBD2. Specimen: naive CD4+ T cells sorted from blood. The subset: CD45RA+ positively selected. CDR3 sequence: CATSSLAGYNEQFF. CDR3 nucleotide sequence: TGTGCCACCAGCAGTCTAGCGGGCTACAATGAGCAGTTCTTC.